These 32 T cell receptor beta chains share one sample of origin, sequenced in a study of response to subunit inactivated influenza vaccine. TCRdb ran MiXCR on the RT-PCR reads and lists one entry per CDR3 protein. The sample contains some 550,000 distinct CDR3 sequences, less than 25% of which appear only once. These data were likewise used in another study, on T cells expressing NK-cell markers. As that report states: UMI-tagged 5'RACE template switching yielded the TCR beta cDNA.

This sample comprised CD4+ T cells sorted from PBMCs, obtained approximately 12 days after vaccination. These receptors came from a man in his forties or fifties who received an inactivated influenza vaccine.

CDR3: CASSLEGGSFSYEQYF. DNA of the CDR3: TGTGCCAGCAGCTTAGAAGGCGGGAGTTTCTCCTACGAGCAGTACTTC. The rearrangement uses TRBV7-9 and TRBJ2-7, with 7 positions matching TRBD2. The germline V gene has CDR1 SEHNR and CDR2 FQNEAQ (reference sequence). CDR3 length: 16 residues. The junction had 6 bases not matched to a gene; V was cut back by 1 base and J by 0 bases.

The V call is TRBV12-3 or TRBV12-4, the J call TRBJ1-1; D is unclear. V shed 7 bases and J shed 5 bases, with 14 bases lying between them. There are 13 residues in the CDR3. The CDR3, as DNA: TGTGCCAGCACGCCCACGGTAGGGACTGAAGCTTTCTTT. As protein: CASTPTVGTEAFF.

The rearrangement joins TRBV5-1 to TRBJ1-2, with D uncertain. Between the trimmed V and J ends, which lost 0 bases and 2 bases, there was a span of 8 bases. In germline, CDR1 is SGHRS, CDR2 YFSETQ. The CDR3 totals 14 residues. The CDR3 loop is CASSLEAGNYGYTF. Here the CDR3 DNA reads TGCGCCAGCAGCTTGGAGGCGGGGAACTATGGCTACACCTTC.

This clonotype has more than one count but fewer than ten. This chain uses TRBV6-2 or TRBV6-3 with TRBJ2-7; 8 bases line up with TRBD2. The CDR3 is 14 residues long. CDR1 and CDR2 (germline): MNHEY, SVGEGT. V lost 2 bases and J lost 3; bases outside the gene matches: 3. DNA for the CDR3: TGTGCCAGCAGTTACATGCGGGGGGTCTACGAGCAGTACTTC. Translated: CASSYMRGVYEQYF.

The chain recombines TRBV24-1 with TRBJ2-1; perhaps TRBD1 as D (6 bases). From germline, CDR1 is KGHDR and CDR2 SFDVKD. V gave up 4 bases and J gave up 2 bases, with 8 bases separating them. The CDR3 length is 14 residues. CDR3 in amino acids: CATSDRGAYNEQFF. CDR3 coding DNA: TGTGCCACCAGTGACAGGGGAGCCTACAATGAGCAGTTCTTC.

This clonotype has a handful of counts. V usage is TRBV5-1 and J usage is TRBJ2-3; the D is unclear. This CDR3 region has 13 residues. The V gene's germline CDR1 is SGHRS and CDR2 YFSETQ. Trimming took 7 bases from V and 8 from J, leaving 17 bases between them. CDR3 amino acids: CASRSGSRGTQYF. For the CDR3, the DNA is TGCGCCAGCCGCTCCGGTTCCCGTGGTACGCAGTATTTT. Filled out from reference TRBV5-1 and TRBJ2-3, the complete variable domain reads KAGVTQTPRYLIKTRGQQVTLSCSPISGHRSVSWYQQTPGQGLQFLFEYFSETQRNKGNFPGRFSGRQFSNSRSEMNVSTLELGDSALYLCASRSGSRGTQYFGPGTRLTVL.

CDR3 loop: CASSSNTGSIAAQYF. CDR3 DNA sequence: TGTGCCAGCAGTTCCAACACCGGGTCCATCGCGGCCCAGTACTTC. The chain links TRBV6-5 to TRBJ2-5; D is unclear. The V end lost 4 bases, the J end lost 9 bases, and 21 bases lay between the germline ends. The germline CDR1 and CDR2 sequences are MNHEY and SVGAGI. This CDR3 is built from 15 residues.

V and J are TRBV6-2 or TRBV6-3 and TRBJ2-7, with TRBD2 identical over 11 bases. The CDR3 consists of 15 residues. V dropped 5 bases and J dropped 3; count of bases not matched to a gene: 6. CDR1 is MNHEY and CDR2 is SVGEGT in the germline V gene. The DNA of the CDR3 is TGTGCCAGCAGTCTTACGACTAGCGGGATCTACGAGCAGTACTTC. Its protein product is CASSLTTSGIYEQYF.

The chain uses TRBV30 and TRBJ2-1; 7 nucleotides agree with TRBD2. The J segment lost 2 bases and the V segment lost 2 bases, leaving 6 bases of the junction unmatched. The CDR3 runs 15 residues. CDR1 GTSNPN and CDR2 SVGIG come from the germline V gene (reference sequence). The CDR3 spells CAWSIGLVTYNEQFF. The CDR3 DNA is TGTGCCTGGAGTATAGGACTAGTCACCTACAATGAGCAGTTCTTC.

About this clonotype: The junction shows a germline mismatch at one end, possibly a read error. The V and J genes are TRBV5-1 and TRBJ1-2; D ambiguous. The germline gives CDR1 SGHRS, CDR2 YFSETQ. The CDR3 is 14 amino acids. CDR3 in DNA: TGCGCTAGCAGCTTCAATTCCGGGGACTATGGCTACACCTTC. It encodes CASSFNSGDYGYTF.

In DNA, the CDR3 is TGTGCCAGCAGTTTATCTGGGACAGGGAGAACCGGGGAGCTGTTTTTT. Its translation: CASSLSGTGRTGELFF. The genes are TRBV28 and TRBJ2-2; 9 bases align to TRBD1. The trim removed 1 base at V and 5 bases at J, leaving 5 bases unmatched. Per germline, CDR1 MDHEN and CDR2 SYDVKM. CDR3 length: 16 residues.

This clonotype came up many times. V usage is TRBV7-9 and J usage is TRBJ1-4; 12 bases match TRBD1. The length of the CDR3 is 16 residues. CDR1 is SEHNR, CDR2 FQNEAQ, per germline (reference sequence). Losses at the gene ends were 5 bases for V and 6 bases for J; bases not matched to a gene: 7. DNA for the CDR3: TGTGCCAGCAGCACCGGGACAGGGGGCGGGCATGAAAAACTGTTTTTT. It encodes CASSTGTGGGHEKLFF. The full variable domain, in which reference TRBV7-9 and TRBJ1-4 provide the parts outside the CDR3, is DTGVSQNPRHKITKRGQNVTFRCDPISEHNRLYWYRQTLGQGPEFLTYFQNEAQLEKSRLLSDRFSAERPKGSFSTLEIQRTEQGDSAMYLCASSTGTGGGHEKLFFGSGTQLSVL.

The V call is TRBV4-3, the J call TRBJ2-7; D uncertain. From germline, CDR1 is LGHNA and CDR2 YSLEER. This CDR3 contains 13 residues. V was pared by 0 bases and J by 0 bases, with 3 bases between. CDR3 protein: CASSQDISYEQYF. Here the CDR3 DNA reads TGCGCCAGCAGCCAAGATATCTCCTACGAGCAGTACTTC.

This chain links TRBV29-1 with TRBJ2-5, with no clear D. Per the germline V gene, CDR1 is SQVTM and CDR2 is ANQGSEA. CDR3 length equals 13 residues. V shed 4 bases and J shed 0 bases, with 9 bases lying between them. In DNA form, the CDR3 reads TGCAGCGTTGTTCATGGGTACCAAGAGACCCAGTACTTC. As protein: CSVVHGYQETQYF.

The V and J genes are TRBV6-5 and TRBJ1-2, with D perhaps TRBD1 (6 bases). Germline V gives CDR1 MNHEY, CDR2 SVGAGI. Trimming took off 3 bases at V and 0 bases at J, with 17 bases between the two ends. This CDR3 has 17 amino acids. The CDR3 sequence: CASSYGTGRRANYGYTF. CDR3 DNA: TGTGCCAGCAGTTATGGTACAGGGAGGCGGGCTAACTATGGCTACACCTTC.

This clonotype turned up a few times. The genes are TRBV5-5 and TRBJ2-1; 9 nucleotides match TRBD2. Trimming at V came to 5 bases and at J to 8 bases, leaving 14 bases not matched to a gene. The CDR3 has 16 amino acids. Germline V gene data show CDR1 as SGHKS and CDR2 as YYEKEE (reference sequence). For the CDR3, the DNA is TGTGCCAGCAGTCCTAGGGGCGGGAGGGCCAAAGATGAGCAGTTCTTC. Translated, it gives CASSPRGGRAKDEQFF. Full variable domain (outside the CDR3, taken from reference TRBV5-5 and TRBJ2-1): DAGVTQSPTHLIKTRGQQVTLRCSPISGHKSVSWYQQVLGQGPQFIFQYYEKEERGRGNFPDRFSARQFPNYSSELNVNALLLGDSALYLCASSPRGGRAKDEQFFGPGTRLTVL.

CDR3 sequence: CASSYSPSGNSYEQYF. The CDR3 nucleotides read TGTGCCAGCAGTTACTCGCCTAGCGGGAACTCCTACGAGCAGTACTTC. This chain connects TRBV6-2 or TRBV6-3 to TRBJ2-7; 9 positions agree with TRBD2. The CDR3 has 16 residues. The V gene end was trimmed by 0 bases and the J gene end by 0 bases; junction bases not matched to a gene: 3. CDR1 is MNHEY and CDR2 is SVGEGT in the germline V gene.

The chain is built from TRBV6-2 or TRBV6-3 and TRBJ2-7; either TRBD1 or TRBD2 may supply D (5 bases each). Trimming removed 5 bases from V and 0 bases from J, with 17 bases in between. Germline values: CDR1 MNHEY, CDR2 SVGEGT. CDR3 length: 16 residues. CDR3 amino acids: CASSLRRGHLSYEQYF. The CDR3 DNA reads as TGTGCCAGCAGTCTCCGTCGGGGCCACCTCTCCTACGAGCAGTACTTC.

The rearrangement uses TRBV20-1 and TRBJ2-7, with D possibly being TRBD2 (5 bases). Germline CDR1 reads DFQATT; CDR2 reads SNEGSKA (reference sequence). Between the trimmed V and J ends, which lost 0 bases and 4 bases, there was a span of 7 bases. The CDR3 extends over 12 amino acids. The CDR3 here is CSARDGMYEQYF. CDR3 DNA: TGCAGTGCTAGAGACGGGATGTACGAGCAGTACTTC.

The chain joins TRBV7-8 to TRBJ1-4; possibly TRBD1 for D (5 bases). Trimming removed 5 bases from V and 5 bases from J, with 12 bases in between. Germline CDR1 and CDR2: SGHVS and FQNEAQ. The CDR3 is 14 residues long. CDR3 sequence (DNA): TGTGCCAGCAGCCGGGGACCGAGGAATGAAAAACTGTTTTTT. Translation: CASSRGPRNEKLFF.

The chain carries TRBV30 and TRBJ2-5, with 7 bases matching TRBD1. Germline CDR1 GTSNPN, CDR2 SVGIG (reference sequence). The CDR3 sequence is 15 residues long. The V gene end was trimmed by 4 bases and the J gene end by 4 bases; junction bases not matched to a gene: 12. The CDR3 coding sequence is TGTGCCTGGACCAAAATCCAGGGGGTCGGAGAGACCCAGTACTTC. It encodes CAWTKIQGVGETQYF.

This clonotype was seen more than once but under ten times. The rearrangement links TRBV7-2 to TRBJ2-5; tentative D call: TRBD1 (6 bases). In germline, CDR1 is SGHTA, CDR2 FQGNSA. V dropped 2 bases and J dropped 4 bases, with 17 bases sitting between them. The CDR3 totals 16 residues. The CDR3 DNA reads as TGTGCCAGCAGCTTACGGACAGCTTTTTTGGGAGAGACCCAGTACTTC. Its translation is CASSLRTAFLGETQYF. The whole variable domain, remainder taken from reference TRBV7-2 and TRBJ2-5, is GAGVSQSPSNKVTEKGKDVELRCDPISGHTALYWYRQSLGQGLEFLIYFQGNSAPDKSGLPSDRFSAERTGGSVSTLTIQRTQQEDSAVYLCASSLRTAFLGETQYFGPGTRLLVL.

The V gene is TRBV6-1, the J gene TRBJ2-2; no definite D call. V was shortened by 6 bases and J by 1 base, with 15 bases between the two germline ends. Germline V lookup: CDR1 MNHNS, CDR2 SASEGT. The CDR3 contains 16 residues. CDR3: CASSPRSPRNTGELFF. The CDR3 DNA is TGTGCCAGCAGCCCCCGGTCCCCTCGGAACACCGGGGAGCTGTTTTTT.

The chain employs TRBV5-3 and TRBJ2-3, with 9 positions matching TRBD1. TRBV5-3 is marked as an open reading frame, function uncertain. V lost 4 bases to trimming and J lost 2 bases; unmatched junction nucleotides: 8. This CDR3 is built from 16 residues. CDR3 region: CARSATTGGDTDTQYF. Written as DNA, the CDR3 is TGTGCCAGAAGCGCAACGACAGGGGGGGACACAGATACGCAGTATTTT.

In its sample, this clonotype was seen a few times. The gene calls are TRBV20-1 and TRBJ2-1; 12 bases are shared with TRBD2. J gave up 6 bases and V 4 bases, and 7 bases lay outside the gene matches. The CDR3 has 15 amino acids. Germline V CDR1 and CDR2: DFQATT, SNEGSKA (reference sequence). The CDR3 coding sequence is TGCAGTGCTATAAGACCTAGCGGGAGGGCCAATGAGCAGTTCTTC. This translates into CSAIRPSGRANEQFF.

This clonotype was seen a few times. The V and J genes are TRBV7-8 and TRBJ1-6, with 10 bases lining up with TRBD1. Unmatched junction bases numbered 4, after V lost 5 bases and J lost 9 bases. The CDR3 spans 14 residues. The germline CDR1 and CDR2 sequences are SGHVS and FQNEAQ. The CDR3 DNA sequence: TGTGCCAGCAGCGCGGGACAGGGGCGTTCACCCCTCCACTTT. Translating it yields CASSAGQGRSPLHF.

J is TRBJ1-1 and V is TRBV28; TRBD1 matches 10 bases. Germline CDR1 reads MDHEN; CDR2 reads SYDVKM. V trimming: 5 bases; J trimming: 11 bases; junction bases outside the gene matches: 14. The CDR3 length is 15 residues. CDR3 loop: CASSPAGTGALRAFF. DNA for the CDR3: TGTGCCAGCAGTCCGGCCGGGACAGGGGCGTTACGGGCTTTCTTT.

The genes are TRBV15 and TRBJ2-3, with D maybe TRBD1 (6 bases). Germline values: CDR1 LNHNV, CDR2 YYDKDF (reference sequence). Deletions cut 0 bases from V and 4 bases from J, with 11 bases between. This CDR3 has 15 residues. The CDR3 DNA is TGTGCCACCAGCAGAGATCTACAGGGAGCAGATACGCAGTATTTT. This encodes CATSRDLQGADTQYF.

The chain is built from TRBV5-1 and TRBJ2-3, with D possibly being TRBD2 (6 bases). Germline V gene lookup returns CDR1 SGHRS and CDR2 YFSETQ. V shed 2 bases and J shed 4 bases, with 14 bases lying between them. CDR3 length: 15 amino acids. The CDR3 DNA reads TGCGCCAGCAGCTTTCTGGGGGAGGTCGCAGATACGCAGTATTTT. Protein: CASSFLGEVADTQYF.

V gene TRBV4-1 combines with J gene TRBJ2-6, with D unresolved. V lost 0 bases and J 1 base, leaving 22 bases between the germline ends. The CDR3 runs to 21 residues. Germline-derived CDR1 and CDR2 are MGHRA and YSYEKL. The DNA of the CDR3 is TGCGCCAGCAGCCAAGAATGGTTCCCGGGCCCTGGTACTTCTGGGGCCAACGTCCTGACTTTC. It yields the protein CASSQEWFPGPGTSGANVLTF.

The chain is built from TRBV5-5 and TRBJ1-1; 9 nucleotides match TRBD1. The CDR3 loop spans 16 amino acids. The germline CDR1 and CDR2 sequences are SGHKS and YYEKEE (reference sequence). Germline trimming cut 2 bases from V and 3 bases from J; bases unmatched to any gene: 8. For the CDR3, the DNA is TGTGCCAGCAGCTTAGCGGGACAGGGATCGGACACTGAAGCTTTCTTT. Protein product: CASSLAGQGSDTEAFF.

This chain joins TRBV5-1 and TRBJ1-2; 7 bases map to TRBD1. V gave up 2 bases and J gave up 3 bases; unmatched junction bases: 7. The length of the CDR3 is 15 residues. Germline CDR1 and CDR2: SGHRS and YFSETQ. The CDR3 sequence is CASSLTGQRYYGYTF. Written as DNA, the CDR3 is TGCGCCAGCAGCTTAACGGGACAGAGATACTATGGCTACACCTTC.